Each of the 4 T cell receptor beta chains below was sequenced from the same sample in a study of shared clonotypes between healthy human individuals. CD45RO-negative CD8 cells positively selected for CCR7 made up the naive population, which excluded terminally differentiated effector memory CD45RA+ cells. The protocol was immunoSEQ multiplex PCR, while the TCRdb copy is restricted to in-frame clones and leaves out a portion. The data show nearly 2 million clones, approximately 94% seen once. Source material: naive CD8+ T cells sorted from blood. These TCRs come from a man aged 18 to 29 in good health.

The chain joins TRBV6-5 to TRBJ2-1; no firm D call. V was shortened by 2 bases and J by 7 bases, with 12 bases between the two germline ends. Germline CDR1 and CDR2: MNHEY and SVGAGI. The CDR3 totals 14 residues. CDR3 region: CASSYGERENEQFF. CDR3 coding DNA: TGTGCCAGCAGTTACGGCGAGCGTGAGAATGAGCAGTTCTTC.

A note on this clone: Distinct nucleotide sequences in the sample also encode this CDR3. V gene TRBV6-5 combines with J gene TRBJ2-3; 11 nucleotides line up with TRBD2. J lost 4 bases, V lost 5 bases, and 5 bases had no gene match. The CDR3 consists of 15 residues. The germline V gene encodes CDR1 MNHEY and CDR2 SVGAGI. The CDR3 here is CASSLLAGDPDTQYF. In nucleotides, the CDR3 is TGTGCCAGCAGTCTACTAGCGGGAGATCCAGATACGCAGTATTTT.

V and J are TRBV5-6 and TRBJ2-2, with D possibly being TRBD2 (5 bases). The CDR3 runs 15 residues. Trimming removed 5 bases from V and 1 base from J, with 12 bases in between. Germline V gene data show CDR1 as SGHDT and CDR2 as YYEEEE. CDR3: CASRAGLENTGELFF. Here the CDR3 DNA reads TGTGCCAGCAGGGCGGGTCTGGAGAACACCGGGGAGCTGTTTTTT.

The chain uses TRBV29-1 and TRBJ2-3; possible D gene TRBD1, 6 bases. Per the germline V gene, CDR1 is SQVTM and CDR2 is ANQGSEA. The CDR3 extends over 13 amino acids. V lost 5 bases and J lost 0, with 9 bases in between. The CDR3 spells CSVLGASTDTQYF. The CDR3 DNA reads as TGCAGCGTTTTGGGGGCTAGCACAGATACGCAGTATTTT.